These T cell receptor beta chains were read from a single sample in a study of spatial heterogeneity in lung cancer. TCRdb re-called the 5' RACE reads with MiXCR, one entry per CDR3 protein. Of around 3,700 distinct CDR3 sequences detected, about 26% appear once; the ten largest clones hold around 24%. The sequences come from lung tumor tissue, collected at surgery. These receptors were taken from a male donor with early-stage non-small cell lung cancer. Both conserved end residues are part of each CDR3. The D gene is left open where the match is weak. Expanded clones are given a class, and other clones once, few, many or no size at all.

clone_size	v_call	d_call	j_call	cdr3_aa	cdr3_nt
.	TRBV29-1	.	TRBJ2-3	CSLEGGSTDTQYF	TGCTCCCTGGAAGGCGGGTCCACAGATACGCAGTATTTT
many	TRBV20-1	.	TRBJ1-2	CSARDFGGYTF	TGCAGTGCTAGAGATTTTGGTGGCTACACCTTC
few	TRBV20-1	.	TRBJ2-5	CSANPLWDYQETQYF	TGCAGTGCTAACCCCCTATGGGACTACCAAGAGACCCAGTACTTC
medium-sized	TRBV5-6	.	TRBJ1-5	CASSLFGETQHF	TGTGCCAGCAGCTTGTTCGGGGAGACCCAGCATTTT
many	TRBV5-1	TRBD2	TRBJ2-1	CASSLGSSGYNEQFF	TGCGCCAGCAGCTTGGGGTCTAGCGGGTACAATGAGCAGTTCTTC
.	TRBV7-2	TRBD1	TRBJ2-7	CASSRRQGVDEQYF	TGTGCCAGCAGCCGTAGACAGGGTGTCGACGAGCAGTACTTC
.	TRBV5-1	.	TRBJ2-7	CASSLGGSSYEQYF	TGCGCCAGCAGCTTGGGGGGGTCCTCCTACGAGCAGTACTTC
medium-sized	TRBV7-2	TRBD2	TRBJ2-3	CASSSTSGDTQYF	TGTGCCAGCAGCTCAACTAGCGGGGATACGCAGTATTTT
large	TRBV19	.	TRBJ2-2	CASSQQPNTGELFF	TGTGCCAGTAGTCAGCAGCCGAACACCGGGGAGCTGTTTTTT
large	TRBV7-9	.	TRBJ2-2	CASIRGFLPGELFF	TGTGCCAGCATTCGAGGGTTTCTCCCCGGGGAGCTGTTTTTT
.	TRBV3-1	TRBD1	TRBJ2-5	CASSPTRRQGGQETQYF	TGTGCCAGCAGTCCGACTAGGCGACAGGGGGGTCAAGAGACCCAGTACTTC
few	TRBV2	.	TRBJ2-1	CASRTGSSYNEQFF	TGTGCCAGCAGAACAGGTAGCTCCTACAATGAGCAGTTCTTC
.	TRBV20-1	TRBD1	TRBJ1-4	CSARVGTGNEKLFF	TGCAGTGCTAGAGTGGGGACAGGGAATGAAAAACTGTTTTTT
.	TRBV19	TRBD2	TRBJ2-2	CASRSGAYTGELFF	TGTGCCAGTAGGAGCGGGGCCTACACCGGGGAGCTGTTTTTT
medium-sized	TRBV6-2/TRBV6-3	TRBD2	TRBJ2-1	CASSFPRAGDYNEQFF	TGTGCCAGCAGTTTCCCTCGAGCGGGAGACTACAATGAGCAGTTCTTC
medium-sized	TRBV7-6	TRBD1	TRBJ1-4	CASSLNGQANEKLFF	TGTGCCAGCAGCTTAAATGGACAGGCTAATGAAAAACTGTTTTTT
.	TRBV28	.	TRBJ2-7	CASHRGAVEQYF	TGTGCCAGTCACCGGGGGGCGGTTGAGCAGTACTTC
few	TRBV19	.	TRBJ2-3	CASSMGGQTTDTQYF	TGTGCCAGTAGTATGGGCGGACAAACCACAGATACGCAGTATTTT
.	TRBV27	.	TRBJ2-7	CASSKQGWSDYEQYF	TGTGCCAGCAGTAAACAGGGATGGTCGGACTACGAGCAGTACTTC
many	TRBV28	.	TRBJ2-1	CASSGQRVKNLYEQFF	TGTGCCAGCAGTGGACAGAGGGTGAAAAATCTATATGAGCAGTTCTTC
.	TRBV20-1	.	TRBJ2-5	CSARDPDRGLTETQYF	TGCAGTGCTAGAGATCCTGATCGGGGGCTGACGGAGACCCAGTACTTC
few	TRBV20-1	TRBD2	TRBJ2-7	CSASDGTSGSYEQYF	TGCAGTGCTAGCGACGGGACTAGCGGGAGCTACGAGCAGTACTTC
.	TRBV29-1	TRBD2	TRBJ2-1	CSVGTSGRGYNEQFF	TGCAGCGTTGGGACTAGCGGGAGAGGGTACAATGAGCAGTTCTTC